This TCR beta chain was retrieved from a study of Graves' ophthalmopathy and Graves' hyperthyroidism. Across the study: At the time of initial diagnosis and before any treatment, peripheral blood was collected. Overall study findings and caveats: The model flagged ophthalmopathy progression at roughly 64% sensitivity and about 72% specificity. The majority of expanded thyroid clonotypes above 0.001 frequency also occurred in blood.

This clonotype was seen ten or more times. Its matching antigen is unknown. RNA served as the template for amplifying TCR beta CDR3 regions. HTBI primers were used in a first-round RT-PCR, which preceded a second-round multiplex PCR. TCRdb recomputed calls from the multiplex PCR reads with MiXCR, one row per CDR3 protein. The sample lists some 520,000 distinct CDR3 sequences; roughly an eighth were seen once. Additional autoimmune diseases, uncontrolled infections, pregnancy or lactation disqualified patients. This sequence was found in a woman aged 25 to 39 with Graves' ophthalmopathy. Sequenced input: blood.

The CDR3 protein is CASRSGGLGNSPLHF. The CDR3, as DNA: TGTGCCAGCAGATCCGGGGGACTGGGGAATTCACCCCTCCACTTT. V gene TRBV27 combines with J gene TRBJ1-6; D might be TRBD1 (5 bases). The CDR3 consists of 15 residues. Germline values: CDR1 MNHEY, CDR2 SMNVEV (reference sequence). Trimming removed 6 bases at V and 7 bases at J, with 16 bases between.